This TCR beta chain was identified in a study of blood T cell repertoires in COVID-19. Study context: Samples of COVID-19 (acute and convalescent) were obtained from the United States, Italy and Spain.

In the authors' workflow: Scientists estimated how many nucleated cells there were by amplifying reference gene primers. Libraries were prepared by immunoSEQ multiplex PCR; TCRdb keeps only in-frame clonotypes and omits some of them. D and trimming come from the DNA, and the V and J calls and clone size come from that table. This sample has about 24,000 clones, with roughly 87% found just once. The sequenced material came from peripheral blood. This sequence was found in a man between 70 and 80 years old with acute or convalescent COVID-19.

This CDR3 reads CASSPTMLRQGNTEAFF. The CDR3 bases are TGCGCCAGCAGCCCTACTATGCTGCGACAGGGAAACACTGAAGCTTTCTTT. This chain uses TRBV4-1 with TRBJ1-1; 7 bases match TRBD1. The ends lost 4 bases at V and 2 bases at J; junction bases unmatched: 13. This CDR3 is 17 amino acids long. Germline assignment: CDR1 MGHRA and CDR2 YSYEKL.